This TCR beta chain came from a study of T cell clusters in autoimmune cytopenias. Broader study findings: Functional roles of the in silico T cell clusters still await experimental validation. Clustering suggested that physiological T cell clusters were missing in primary autoimmune cytopenia patients. The cluster-lack signature was not seen for secondary cytopenia versus chronic lymphocytic leukemia.

Details on this clonotype: What it binds is unknown.

The CDR3 covers 13 residues. CDR1 and CDR2 from the germline V gene are MNHEY and SVGAGI. Multiplex touch-down PCR amplified TRB using TRB-A and TRB-B pools in one tube. TCRdb reprocessed the multiplex PCR reads and keeps a single row for each CDR3 protein, giving no DNA. In total, the table holds about 4,400 distinct CDR3 sequences. TRB was amplified from 250 ng of peripheral blood genomic DNA per sample. The rearrangement joins TRBV6-5 to TRBJ1-1. The sequencing sample was made of peripheral blood. The origin of this receptor is a human donor with an autoimmune cytopenia or autoimmune hepatitis (not recorded which). CDR3 loop: CASSFAGNTEAFF.